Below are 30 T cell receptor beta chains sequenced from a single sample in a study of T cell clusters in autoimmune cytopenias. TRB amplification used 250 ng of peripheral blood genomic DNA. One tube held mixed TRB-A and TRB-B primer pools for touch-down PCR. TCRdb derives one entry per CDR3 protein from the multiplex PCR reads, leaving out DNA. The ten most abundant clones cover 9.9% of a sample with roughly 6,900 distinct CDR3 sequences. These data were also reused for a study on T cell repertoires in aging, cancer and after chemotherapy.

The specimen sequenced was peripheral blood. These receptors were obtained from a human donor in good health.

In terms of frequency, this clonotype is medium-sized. The CDR3 sequence is CASSKERPGEETQYF. The chain employs TRBV5-5 and TRBJ2-5. CDR3 length: 15 amino acids. The germline V gene has CDR1 SGHKS and CDR2 YYEKEE (reference sequence).

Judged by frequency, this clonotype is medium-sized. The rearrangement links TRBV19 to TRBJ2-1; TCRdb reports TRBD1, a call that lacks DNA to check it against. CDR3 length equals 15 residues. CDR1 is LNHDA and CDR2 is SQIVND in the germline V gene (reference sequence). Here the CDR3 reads CASSISQGAVYEQFF.

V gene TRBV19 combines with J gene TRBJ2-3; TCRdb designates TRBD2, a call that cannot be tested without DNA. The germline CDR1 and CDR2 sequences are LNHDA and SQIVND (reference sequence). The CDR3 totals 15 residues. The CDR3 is CASSIWGGGADTQYF.

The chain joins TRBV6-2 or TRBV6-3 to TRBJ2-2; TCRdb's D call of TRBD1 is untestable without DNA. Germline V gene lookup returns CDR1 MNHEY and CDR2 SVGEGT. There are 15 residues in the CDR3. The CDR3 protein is CASISGTRNTGELFF.

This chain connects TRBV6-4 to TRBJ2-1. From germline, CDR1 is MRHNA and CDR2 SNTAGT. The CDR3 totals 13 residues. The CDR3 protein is CASSDRDTNEQFF.

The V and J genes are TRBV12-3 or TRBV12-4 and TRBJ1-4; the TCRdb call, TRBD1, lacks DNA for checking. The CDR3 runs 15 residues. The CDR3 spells CASSFGQGALEKLFF.

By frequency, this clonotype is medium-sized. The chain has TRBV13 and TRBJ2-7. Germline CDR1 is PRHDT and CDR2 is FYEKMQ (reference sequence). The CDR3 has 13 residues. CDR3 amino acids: CASSAESTYEQYF.

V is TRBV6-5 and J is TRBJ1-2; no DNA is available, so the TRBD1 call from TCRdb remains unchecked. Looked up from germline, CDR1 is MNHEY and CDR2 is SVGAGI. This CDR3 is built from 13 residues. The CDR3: CASSWGQPYGYTF.

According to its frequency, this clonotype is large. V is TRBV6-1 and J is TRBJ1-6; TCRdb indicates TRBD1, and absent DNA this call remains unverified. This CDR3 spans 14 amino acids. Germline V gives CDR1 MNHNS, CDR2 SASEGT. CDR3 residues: CASTHEGENSPLHF.

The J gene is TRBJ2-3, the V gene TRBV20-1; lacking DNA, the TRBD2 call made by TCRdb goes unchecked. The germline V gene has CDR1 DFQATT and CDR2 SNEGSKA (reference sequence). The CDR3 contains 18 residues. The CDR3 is CSARDMGLAGGVTDTQYF.

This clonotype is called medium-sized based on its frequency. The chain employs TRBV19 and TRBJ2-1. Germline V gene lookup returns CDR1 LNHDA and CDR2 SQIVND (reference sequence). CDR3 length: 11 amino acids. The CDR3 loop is CASSKQLEQFF.

Here the CDR3 reads CASSLVTGSSYEQYF. The chain combines TRBV7-6 with TRBJ2-7. The CDR3 has 15 amino acids. Per the germline V gene, CDR1 is SGHVS and CDR2 is FNYEAQ.

The CDR3 sequence: CASSRRGAPNEQFF. The chain couples TRBV6-1 to TRBJ2-1; the TCRdb D gene call, TRBD1, has no DNA to confirm it. CDR3 length: 14 residues. Germline CDR1 is MNHNS and CDR2 is SASEGT.

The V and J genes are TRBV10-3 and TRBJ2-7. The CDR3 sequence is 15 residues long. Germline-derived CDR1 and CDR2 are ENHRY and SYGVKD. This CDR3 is CAISESPGSRYEQYF.

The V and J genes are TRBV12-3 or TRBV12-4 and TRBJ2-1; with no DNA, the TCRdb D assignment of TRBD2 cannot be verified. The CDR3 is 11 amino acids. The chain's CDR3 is CASGRDHEQFF.

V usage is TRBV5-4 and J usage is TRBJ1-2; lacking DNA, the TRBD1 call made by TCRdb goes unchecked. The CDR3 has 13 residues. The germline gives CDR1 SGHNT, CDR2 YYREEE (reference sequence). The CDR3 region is CASSSTGNYGYTF.

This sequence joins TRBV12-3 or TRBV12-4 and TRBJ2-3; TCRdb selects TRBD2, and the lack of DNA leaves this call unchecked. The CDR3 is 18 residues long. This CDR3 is CASRFVAGTSGGANTQYF.

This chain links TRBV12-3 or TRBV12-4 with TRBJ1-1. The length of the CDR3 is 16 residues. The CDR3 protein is CASSRPSDGLNTEAFF.

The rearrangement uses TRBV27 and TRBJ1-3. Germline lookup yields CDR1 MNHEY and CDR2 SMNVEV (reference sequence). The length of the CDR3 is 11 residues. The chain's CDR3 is CASRSGNTIYF.

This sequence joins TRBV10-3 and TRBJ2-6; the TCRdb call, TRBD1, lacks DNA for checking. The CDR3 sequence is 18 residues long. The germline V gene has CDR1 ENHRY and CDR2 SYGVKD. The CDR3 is CAISEHRAESSGANVLTF.

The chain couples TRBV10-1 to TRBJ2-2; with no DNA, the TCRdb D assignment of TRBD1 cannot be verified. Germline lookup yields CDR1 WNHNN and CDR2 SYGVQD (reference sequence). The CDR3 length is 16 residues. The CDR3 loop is CASTAGGQGYPGELFF.

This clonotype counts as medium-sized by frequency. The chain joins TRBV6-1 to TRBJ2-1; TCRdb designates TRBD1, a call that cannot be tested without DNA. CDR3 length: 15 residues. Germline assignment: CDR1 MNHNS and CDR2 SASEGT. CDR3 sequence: CASSLRGQVYNEQFF.

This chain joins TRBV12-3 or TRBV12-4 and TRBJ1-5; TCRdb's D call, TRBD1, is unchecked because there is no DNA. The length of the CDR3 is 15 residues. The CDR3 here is CASALAQLSNQPQHF.

The CDR3 loop reads CASSLSGQSSYNSPLHF. V and J are TRBV27 and TRBJ1-6. Germline lookup yields CDR1 MNHEY and CDR2 SMNVEV (reference sequence). The CDR3 sequence is 17 residues long.

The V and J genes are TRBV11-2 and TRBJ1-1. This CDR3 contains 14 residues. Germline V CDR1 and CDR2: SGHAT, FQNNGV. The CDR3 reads CASSLVQFNTEAFF.

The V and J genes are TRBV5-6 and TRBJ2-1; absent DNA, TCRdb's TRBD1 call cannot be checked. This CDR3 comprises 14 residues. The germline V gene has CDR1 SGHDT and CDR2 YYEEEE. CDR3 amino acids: CASSPDGGAGEQFF.

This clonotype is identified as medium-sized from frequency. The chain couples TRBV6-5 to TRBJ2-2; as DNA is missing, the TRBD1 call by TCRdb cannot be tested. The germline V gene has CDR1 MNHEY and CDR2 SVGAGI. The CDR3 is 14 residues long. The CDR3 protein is CASRDDRDLGELFF.

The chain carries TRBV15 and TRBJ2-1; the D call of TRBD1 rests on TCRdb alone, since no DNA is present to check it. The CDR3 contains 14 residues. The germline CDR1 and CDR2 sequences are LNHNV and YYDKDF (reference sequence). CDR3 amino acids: CATKQAPLRDEQFF.

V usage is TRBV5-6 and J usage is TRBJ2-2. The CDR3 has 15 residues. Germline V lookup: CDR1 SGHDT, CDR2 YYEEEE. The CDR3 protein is CASSLPPTLTGELFF.

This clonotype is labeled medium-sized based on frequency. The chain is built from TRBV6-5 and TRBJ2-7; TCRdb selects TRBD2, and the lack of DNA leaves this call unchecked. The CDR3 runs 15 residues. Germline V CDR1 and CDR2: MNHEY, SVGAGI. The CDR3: CASSSSPGLAYEQYF.